This T cell receptor (beta chain) appears in the sequencing data of a study of CD8+ T cells in alopecia areata. The CDR3 has 13 amino acids. Germline V gene lookup returns CDR1 SQVTM and CDR2 ANQGSEA. The V end was cut by 1 base, the J end by 4 bases, with 10 bases between. This clone was counted between two and nine times. cDNA prepared by RNA extraction and subsequent reverse transcription served as the template for sequencing. Assay used: immunoSEQ multiplex PCR; TCRdb lists only in-frame clones, some missing. The sample has 120,000 to 150,000 clones; about four fifths are singletons. As to treatment: oral pan-JAK inhibitor, 5-10 mg twice daily.

The chain recombines TRBV29-1 with TRBJ2-5; D gene unclear. The clonotype comes from a human donor with alopecia areata. Specimen: CD8+ T cells sorted from blood, collected at week 4, from a patient treated with tofacitinib. The CDR3 protein is CSVEAWLGETQYF. CDR3 DNA sequence: TGCAGCGTTGAAGCGTGGCTGGGAGAGACCCAGTACTTC.